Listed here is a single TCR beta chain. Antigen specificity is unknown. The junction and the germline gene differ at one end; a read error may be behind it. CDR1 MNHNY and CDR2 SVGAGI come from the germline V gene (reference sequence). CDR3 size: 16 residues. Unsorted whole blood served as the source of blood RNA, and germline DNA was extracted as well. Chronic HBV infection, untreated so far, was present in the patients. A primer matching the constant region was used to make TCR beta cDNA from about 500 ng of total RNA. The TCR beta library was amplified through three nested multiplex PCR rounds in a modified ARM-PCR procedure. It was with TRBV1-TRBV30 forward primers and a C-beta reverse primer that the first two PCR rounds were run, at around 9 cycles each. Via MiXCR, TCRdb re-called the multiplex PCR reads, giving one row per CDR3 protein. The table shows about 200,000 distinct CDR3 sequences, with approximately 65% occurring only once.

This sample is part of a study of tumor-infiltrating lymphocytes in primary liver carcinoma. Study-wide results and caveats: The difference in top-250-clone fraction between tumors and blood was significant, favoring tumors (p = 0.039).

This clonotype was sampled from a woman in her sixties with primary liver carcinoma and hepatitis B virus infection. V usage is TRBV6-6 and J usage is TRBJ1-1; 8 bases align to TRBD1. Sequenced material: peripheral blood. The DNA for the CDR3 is TGTGCCAGCAGTCACGTCCGGACAGGGCTGAACACTGAAACTTTCTTT. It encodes CASSHVRTGLNTETFF.